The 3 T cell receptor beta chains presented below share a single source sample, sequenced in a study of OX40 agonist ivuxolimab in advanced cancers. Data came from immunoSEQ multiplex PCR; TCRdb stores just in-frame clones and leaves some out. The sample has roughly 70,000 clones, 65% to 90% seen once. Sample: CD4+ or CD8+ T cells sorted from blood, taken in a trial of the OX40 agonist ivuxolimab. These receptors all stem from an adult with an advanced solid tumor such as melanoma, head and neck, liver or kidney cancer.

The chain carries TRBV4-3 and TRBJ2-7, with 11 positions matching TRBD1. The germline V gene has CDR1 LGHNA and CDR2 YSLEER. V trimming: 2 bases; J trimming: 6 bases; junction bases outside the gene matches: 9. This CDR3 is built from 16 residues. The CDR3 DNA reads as TGCGCCAGCAGCCAAACGTCACGGACAGGGGGCTCCGAGCAGTACTTC. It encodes CASSQTSRTGGSEQYF.

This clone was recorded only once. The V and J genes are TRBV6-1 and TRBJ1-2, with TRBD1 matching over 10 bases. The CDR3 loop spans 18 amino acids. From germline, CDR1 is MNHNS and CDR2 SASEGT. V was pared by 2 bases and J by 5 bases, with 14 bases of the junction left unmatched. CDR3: CASSERRGQGIPHYGYTF. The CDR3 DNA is TGTGCCAGCAGTGAAAGGAGGGGACAGGGGATACCCCATTATGGCTACACCTTC.

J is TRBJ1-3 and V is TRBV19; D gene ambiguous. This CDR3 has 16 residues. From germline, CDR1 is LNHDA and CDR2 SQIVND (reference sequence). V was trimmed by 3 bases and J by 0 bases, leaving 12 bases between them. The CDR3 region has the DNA TGTGCCAGTAGTATTCTCCGAGGGCCCTCTGGAAACACCATATATTTT. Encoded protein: CASSILRGPSGNTIYF.